These T cell receptor beta chains were read from a single sample in a study of vaccination and CD4 T cells after COVID-19. TCRdb re-called the PCR reads with MiXCR, one entry per CDR3 protein. The table lists some 18,000 distinct CDR3 sequences, 51% of them singletons. These receptors have no identified antigens. Material: CD4+ T cells from blood, cultured in vitro, obtained before SARS-CoV-2 vaccination. The receptors shown here come from a human donor who had recovered from COVID-19. The CDR3 runs from the conserved cysteine through the conserved F or W. D genes are given only for firm matches. Clone size is stated in some rows and not others, as once, few, many or a class when expanded.

>NA|NA|TRBJ2-1|TRBV20-1
CSVRGVSYNEQFF
TGCAGTGTTAGAGGGGTTAGCTACAATGAGCAGTTCTTC
>NA|TRBD2|TRBJ2-1|TRBV15
CATRRFGTSGKIVAYNEQFF
TGTGCCACCAGAAGGTTCGGGACTAGCGGGAAAATTGTAGCCTACAATGAGCAGTTCTTC
>few|NA|TRBJ2-4|TRBV20-1
CSANQWGPIAKNIQYF
TGCAGTGCTAATCAGTGGGGACCAATAGCCAAAAACATTCAGTACTTC
>few|TRBD1|TRBJ2-7|TRBV6-1
CASGYLTGANEQYF
TGTGCCAGCGGATACCTGACAGGGGCGAACGAGCAGTACTTC
>few|TRBD2|TRBJ2-2|TRBV20-1
CSAMGLAGAGELFF
TGCAGTGCTATGGGACTAGCGGGAGCTGGGGAGCTGTTTTTT
>NA|TRBD2|TRBJ2-1|TRBV11-3
CASSLDSGRRNEQFF
TGTGCCAGCAGCTTAGATAGCGGGAGGCGGAATGAGCAGTTCTTC
>NA|NA|TRBJ2-1|TRBV6-1
CASIWDPGYNEQFF
TGTGCCAGCATTTGGGACCCAGGCTACAATGAGCAGTTCTTC
>NA|NA|TRBJ1-2|TRBV6-1
CASRDGSNYGYTF
TGTGCCAGCAGGGACGGTTCTAACTATGGCTACACCTTC
>NA|TRBD2|TRBJ2-1|TRBV15
CATRTRDYFDEQFF
TGTGCCACCAGGACCCGGGACTATTTCGATGAGCAGTTCTTC
>NA|TRBD1|TRBJ2-7|TRBV12-3/TRBV12-4
CASKEGTGSSYEQYF
TGTGCCAGCAAGGAAGGGACAGGGTCATCCTACGAGCAGTACTTC
>NA|NA|TRBJ1-1|TRBV2
CASSRPLMNTEAFF
TGTGCCAGCAGTCGACCTCTAATGAACACTGAAGCTTTCTTT
>NA|NA|TRBJ1-4|TRBV6-1
CASSTGRGTNEKLFF
TGTGCCAGCAGTACAGGAAGAGGAACTAATGAAAAACTGTTTTTT
>NA|NA|TRBJ2-7|TRBV30
CAIRGSYEQYF
TGTGCAATTCGGGGTTCCTACGAGCAGTACTTC
>NA|NA|TRBJ2-3|TRBV6-5
CASSYSAGLSTDTQYF
TGTGCCAGCAGTTACTCGGCGGGACTTAGCACAGATACGCAGTATTTT
>NA|NA|TRBJ2-6|TRBV5-8
CASSSPRASEPGANVLTF
TGTGCCAGCAGCTCACCCCGGGCTTCAGAACCTGGGGCCAACGTCCTGACTTTC
>NA|NA|TRBJ2-1|TRBV7-9
CASSYNYPSYNEQFF
TGTGCCAGCAGCTATAACTATCCCTCCTACAATGAGCAGTTCTTC
>NA|NA|TRBJ1-5|TRBV30
CALAQGGNQPQHF
TGTGCCCTAGCGCAGGGAGGCAATCAGCCCCAGCATTTT
>few|NA|TRBJ1-6|TRBV27
CASSLSSPRGSSYNSPLHF
TGTGCCAGCAGTTTATCCTCCCCCCGTGGAAGCTCCTATAATTCACCCCTCCACTTT
>NA|NA|TRBJ1-5|TRBV20-1
CSARDARGNQPQHF
TGCAGTGCTAGAGATGCCAGGGGCAATCAGCCCCAGCATTTT
>NA|NA|TRBJ2-5|TRBV30
CAWSVHGTQYF
TGTGCCTGGAGTGTACACGGGACCCAGTACTTC
>NA|TRBD1|TRBJ1-5|TRBV20-1
CSARESGVGNRGIQPQHF
TGCAGTGCTAGAGAATCCGGCGTGGGGAACAGGGGGATTCAGCCCCAGCATTTT
>few|NA|TRBJ1-6|TRBV27
CASHGRGIYNSPLHF
TGTGCCAGCCACGGTCGGGGAATCTATAATTCACCCCTCCACTTT
>NA|NA|TRBJ1-5|TRBV21-1
CASSRGGRDQPQHF
TGTGCCAGCAGCAGGGGAGGGAGGGACCAGCCCCAGCATTTT
>NA|NA|TRBJ2-3|TRBV20-1
CSASSGGRDTQYF
TGCAGTGCTAGCTCTGGGGGCAGGGATACGCAGTATTTT
>NA|TRBD2|TRBJ2-1|TRBV7-3
CASSSGTSGSGYNEQFF
TGTGCCAGCAGCTCCGGGACTAGCGGGAGTGGTTACAATGAGCAGTTCTTC
>NA|NA|TRBJ2-1|TRBV10-3
CAISESSSGGYNEQFF
TGTGCCATCAGTGAGTCTTCGAGTGGGGGCTACAATGAGCAGTTCTTC
>few|NA|TRBJ2-5|TRBV19
CASSIRFGHKLGETQYF
TGTGCCAGTAGTATAAGGTTTGGGCATAAGTTGGGGGAGACCCAGTACTTC
>few|TRBD1|TRBJ1-1|TRBV7-3
CASSLTHGTDTEAFF
TGTGCCAGCAGCCTCACCCATGGGACAGACACTGAAGCTTTCTTT
>few|NA|TRBJ2-1|TRBV2
CASSLEAGQFF
TGTGCCAGCAGTCTAGAGGCGGGGCAGTTCTTC
>NA|NA|TRBJ1-5|TRBV27
CASSLVTGYNQPQHF
TGTGCCAGCAGTTTGGTTACAGGGTACAATCAGCCCCAGCATTTT
>few|NA|TRBJ2-3|TRBV20-1
CSARKTAADTQYF
TGCAGTGCTAGAAAGACAGCAGCAGATACGCAGTATTTT
>NA|NA|TRBJ1-5|TRBV18
CASSPPKGHQPQHF
TGTGCCAGCTCACCACCTAAGGGGCATCAGCCCCAGCATTTT
>NA|TRBD2|TRBJ2-2|TRBV11-2
CASSATSGSGELFF
TGTGCCAGCAGCGCGACTAGCGGGTCCGGGGAGCTGTTTTTT
>NA|NA|TRBJ2-7|TRBV11-2
CASSFGSNPYEQYF
TGTGCCAGCAGCTTTGGCAGTAATCCCTACGAGCAGTACTTC
>NA|NA|TRBJ2-1|TRBV4-1
CASSTNPQVTTYNEQFF
TGCGCCAGCAGCACAAACCCACAGGTAACTACCTACAATGAGCAGTTCTTC
>NA|NA|TRBJ2-1|TRBV20-1
CSALTSSGPSYNEQFF
TGCAGTGCCCTAACCTCCTCGGGACCATCCTACAATGAGCAGTTCTTC
>few|TRBD2|TRBJ2-3|TRBV24-1
CATSEGLAGRTDTQYF
TGTGCCACCAGTGAAGGGCTAGCGGGCCGCACAGATACGCAGTATTTT
>NA|NA|TRBJ2-7|TRBV24-1
CATSDLDPRTGYYEQYF
TGTGCCACCAGTGATTTGGATCCGCGGACGGGGTACTACGAGCAGTACTTC
>NA|TRBD2|TRBJ2-5|TRBV6-1
CASTRLAGMTSPETQYF
TGTGCCAGCACTAGACTAGCGGGCATGACCTCCCCAGAGACCCAGTACTTC
>NA|TRBD1|TRBJ1-1|TRBV20-1
CSARQGTGVGTEAFF
TGCAGTGCTAGACAAGGGACAGGGGTAGGGACTGAAGCTTTCTTT